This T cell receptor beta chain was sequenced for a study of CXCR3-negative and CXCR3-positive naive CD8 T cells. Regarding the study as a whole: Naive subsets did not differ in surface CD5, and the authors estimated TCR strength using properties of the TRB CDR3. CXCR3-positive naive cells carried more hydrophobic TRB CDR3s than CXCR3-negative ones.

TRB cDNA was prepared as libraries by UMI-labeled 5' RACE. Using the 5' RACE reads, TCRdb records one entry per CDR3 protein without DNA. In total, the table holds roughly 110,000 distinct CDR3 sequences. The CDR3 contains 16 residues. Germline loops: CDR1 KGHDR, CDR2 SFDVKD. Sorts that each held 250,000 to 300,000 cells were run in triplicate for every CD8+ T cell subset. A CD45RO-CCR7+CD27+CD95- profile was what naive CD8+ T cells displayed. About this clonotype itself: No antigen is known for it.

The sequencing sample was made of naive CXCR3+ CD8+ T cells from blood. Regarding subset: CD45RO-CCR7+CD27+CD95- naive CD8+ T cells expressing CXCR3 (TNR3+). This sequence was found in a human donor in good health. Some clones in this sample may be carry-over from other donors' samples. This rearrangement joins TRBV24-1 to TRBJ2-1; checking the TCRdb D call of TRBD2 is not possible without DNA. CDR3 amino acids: CATSDLAGSIDNEQFF.